Each of the 25 T cell receptor beta chains below was sequenced from the same sample in a study of OX40 agonist ivuxolimab in advanced cancers. Profiled with immunoSEQ multiplex PCR; TCRdb holds only in-frame clones, not every one. The sample yields tens of thousands of clones, about 90% seen once. The sample was CD4+ or CD8+ T cells sorted from blood, taken in a trial of the OX40 agonist ivuxolimab. These receptor sequences come from an adult with an advanced solid tumor such as melanoma, head and neck, liver or kidney cancer.

This clone was counted once. The chain is built from TRBV6-5 and TRBJ2-3; 8 nucleotides line up with TRBD1. After removal of 2 bases from V and 2 bases from J, the junction contained 3 bases not matched to a gene. Germline values: CDR1 MNHEY, CDR2 SVGAGI. The CDR3 extends over 15 amino acids. CDR3 DNA: TGTGCCAGCAGTTACCAGGGGGCGCCCACAGATACGCAGTATTTT. Translation: CASSYQGAPTDTQYF.

This chain uses TRBV6-1 with TRBJ2-5; no clear D gene. Germline CDR1 MNHNS, CDR2 SASEGT. This CDR3 has 14 residues. Trimming shortened V by 3 bases and J by 5 bases, and 13 bases separated the two germline ends. The CDR3 DNA is TGTGCCAGCAGTGACGGTTTGGGGTGGGAGACCCAGTACTTC. Amino acids: CASSDGLGWETQYF.

Details on this clone: A much larger clone differs by one base, so this may be a read error. The sample has other DNA sequences that encode this CDR3 too. V is TRBV6-4 and J is TRBJ2-7; 10 positions match TRBD2. This CDR3 comprises 15 residues. Germline V lookup: CDR1 MRHNA, CDR2 SNTAGT. The CDR3, as DNA: TGCGCCAGCAGTGACTCTAGCGGGAGCTCCTACGAGCAGTACTTC. Translating gives CASSDSSGSSYEQYF.

The chain joins TRBV28 to TRBJ2-3, with D possibly called TRBD1 or TRBD2 (5 bases each). V was pared by 8 bases and J by 2 bases, with 17 bases between. CDR1 and CDR2 (germline): MDHEN, SYDVKM. This CDR3 spans 15 amino acids. The DNA of the CDR3 is TGTGCCAGCCGTGGGTGGGGACGCATCACAGATACGCAGTATTTT. Protein product: CASRGWGRITDTQYF.

V is TRBV19 and J is TRBJ1-1; no reliable D call. The CDR3 sequence is 12 residues long. Between the trimmed V and J ends, which lost 8 bases and 1 base, there was a span of 8 bases. The germline CDR1 and CDR2 sequences are LNHDA and SQIVND (reference sequence). The CDR3 DNA reads as TGTGCCAGTCTGTCAGCGAACACTGAAGCTTTCTTT. Translating it yields CASLSANTEAFF.

J is TRBJ2-7 and V is TRBV5-5; D is perhaps TRBD2 (6 bases). CDR3 length equals 10 residues. V lost 6 bases and J lost 6, with 7 bases in between. The germline V gene has CDR1 SGHKS and CDR2 YYEKEE (reference sequence). CDR3 in DNA: TGTGCCAGCACCGGGGGCGAGCAGTACTTC. It is translated as CASTGGEQYF.

V gene TRBV5-1 combines with J gene TRBJ2-5; D may be TRBD2 (6 bases). Germline V gives CDR1 SGHRS, CDR2 YFSETQ. V was trimmed by 0 bases and J by 1 base, leaving 10 bases between them. CDR3 length: 15 residues. The CDR3 DNA is TGCGCCAGCAGCTTGGCGGAGGGGATCCAAGAGACCCAGTACTTC. It specifies CASSLAEGIQETQYF. The full variable domain, with the rest looked up from reference TRBV5-1 and TRBJ2-5, is KAGVTQTPRYLIKTRGQQVTLSCSPISGHRSVSWYQQTPGQGLQFLFEYFSETQRNKGNFPGRFSGRQFSNSRSEMNVSTLELGDSALYLCASSLAEGIQETQYFGPGTRLLVL.

The chain joins TRBV4-3 to TRBJ2-1, with TRBD2 matching over 10 bases. With 1 base clipped from V and 4 bases from J, the junction kept 1 base outside the gene matches. Germline V gene data show CDR1 as LGHNA and CDR2 as YSLEER. The CDR3 has 15 residues. The CDR3 reads CASSQGTSGYNEQFF. As DNA, the CDR3 is TGCGCCAGCAGCCAAGGGACTAGCGGTTACAATGAGCAGTTCTTC.

The rearrangement links TRBV19 to TRBJ2-1; TRBD2 matches 8 bases. The CDR3 extends over 13 amino acids. The junction had 3 bases not matched to a gene; V was cut back by 5 bases and J by 6 bases. Germline CDR1 reads LNHDA; CDR2 reads SQIVND (reference sequence). The CDR3 loop reads CASSPGLANEQFF. CDR3 DNA: TGTGCCAGTAGTCCAGGACTAGCCAATGAGCAGTTCTTC.

The V call is TRBV10-2, the J call TRBJ2-2; D remains unclear. V was shortened by 6 bases and J by 6 bases, with 5 bases between the two germline ends. Germline V lookup: CDR1 WSHSY, CDR2 SAAADI. This CDR3 has 11 residues. Here the CDR3 DNA reads TGCGCCAGCAGCGTCGCCGGGGAGCTGTTTTTT. As protein: CASSVAGELFF.

The chain is built from TRBV5-1 and TRBJ2-1, with 9 positions matching TRBD1. The germline V gene has CDR1 SGHRS and CDR2 YFSETQ. V shed 3 bases, J shed 6 bases, and the junction held 4 bases outside the gene matches. The length of the CDR3 is 14 residues. The CDR3, as DNA: TGCGCCAGCAGCTACAGGGGGCAGGGCAATGAGCAGTTCTTC. Its protein is CASSYRGQGNEQFF.

The V and J genes are TRBV5-1 and TRBJ1-1; D might be TRBD1 (5 bases). The germline gives CDR1 SGHRS, CDR2 YFSETQ. The CDR3 loop spans 14 amino acids. V lost 2 bases and J lost 3, with 11 bases in between. The CDR3 loop reads CASSLWAGDTEAFF. For the CDR3, the DNA is TGCGCCAGCAGCTTATGGGCGGGGGACACTGAAGCTTTCTTT.

CDR3 sequence reads: CASSFVAGAFDSEQFF. Written as DNA, the CDR3 is TGTGCCAGCAGCTTTGTAGCGGGAGCATTTGATAGTGAGCAGTTCTTC. This chain connects TRBV7-6 to TRBJ2-1; 9 nucleotides agree with TRBD2. CDR1 is SGHVS, CDR2 FNYEAQ, per germline. With 3 bases clipped from V and 9 bases from J, the junction kept 12 bases outside the gene matches. The CDR3 covers 16 residues.

The rearrangement joins TRBV7-2 to TRBJ2-1; maybe TRBD1 (6 bases). Germline loops: CDR1 SGHTA, CDR2 FQGNSA. V was trimmed by 5 bases and J by 6 bases, leaving 14 bases between them. There are 14 residues in the CDR3. CDR3 sequence reads: CASSPPGHSNEQFF. The CDR3 nucleotides read TGTGCCAGCAGCCCCCCGGGACATTCCAATGAGCAGTTCTTC. The entire variable domain, with the rest obtained from reference TRBV7-2 and TRBJ2-1, is as follows: GAGVSQSPSNKVTEKGKDVELRCDPISGHTALYWYRQSLGQGLEFLIYFQGNSAPDKSGLPSDRFSAERTGGSVSTLTIQRTQQEDSAVYLCASSPPGHSNEQFFGPGTRLTVL.

V gene TRBV21-1 combines with J gene TRBJ2-7; no DNA check was done on the table's D call, TRBD2. TRBV21-1 is assigned pseudogene status. This CDR3 contains 14 residues. CDR3 nucleotide sequence: TGTGCCAGCACCCTTAGCGGGAGGATCTACGAGCAGTACTTC. Protein: CASTLSGRIYEQYF.

CDR3 amino acids: CASSGAGTGAYEQYF. The CDR3 nucleotides are TGTGCCAGCAGCGGGGCTGGGACAGGAGCATACGAGCAGTACTTC. The V and J genes are TRBV11-2 and TRBJ2-7, with TRBD1 identical over 8 bases. Unmatched junction bases numbered 10, after V lost 5 bases and J lost 4 bases. Germline assignment: CDR1 SGHAT and CDR2 FQNNGV. This CDR3 contains 15 residues.

The table lists this clone with a few counts. The chain uses TRBV18 and TRBJ2-2, with D possibly TRBD1 on 6 matching bases. The CDR3 totals 18 residues. Germline lookup yields CDR1 KGHSH and CDR2 LQKENI. V was shortened by 5 bases and J by 1 base, with 20 bases between the two germline ends. The CDR3 DNA reads as TGTGCCAGCTCAGATCCGACAGGTTATGGACTGAACACCGGGGAGCTGTTTTTT. Encoded protein: CASSDPTGYGLNTGELFF.

The chain employs TRBV5-5 and TRBJ2-7; perhaps TRBD1 as D (6 bases). Trimming removed 0 bases from V and 3 bases from J, with 19 bases in between. This CDR3 has 17 amino acids. CDR1 and CDR2 from the germline V gene are SGHKS and YYEKEE (reference sequence). As DNA, the CDR3 is TGTGCCAGCAGCTTGGTGACCACAGGGATCTCCCACTACGAGCAGTACTTC. Its translation is CASSLVTTGISHYEQYF.

This chain links TRBV15 with TRBJ1-1; D call uncertain. The CDR3 is made up of 13 amino acids. Germline V gene lookup returns CDR1 LNHNV and CDR2 YYDKDF (reference sequence). V lost 4 bases to trimming and J lost 2 bases, with 8 bases between them. The CDR3 bases are TGTGCCACCAGCACCACTGATAACACTGAAGCTTTCTTT. This encodes CATSTTDNTEAFF.

The chain employs TRBV6-1 and TRBJ2-3; 7 bases line up with TRBD1. CDR1 is MNHNS, CDR2 SASEGT, per germline. V was clipped by 3 bases and J by 2 bases; unmatched bases: 20. This CDR3 is built from 20 residues. The CDR3 region is CASSEISYNRGPQSTDTQYF. As DNA, the CDR3 is TGTGCCAGCAGTGAGATTTCATACAATAGGGGGCCTCAGTCCACAGATACGCAGTATTTT.

V gene TRBV6-1 combines with J gene TRBJ1-2; D gene uncertain. The CDR3 contains 15 residues. The germline V and J ends were trimmed by 0 bases and 2 bases, with 10 bases remaining between them. The germline V gene has CDR1 MNHNS and CDR2 SASEGT. The CDR3 region is CASSEARGLNYGYTF. The CDR3 DNA is TGTGCCAGCAGTGAAGCGCGCGGGTTAAACTATGGCTACACCTTC.

This chain uses TRBV7-8 with TRBJ2-7; D is perhaps TRBD1 or TRBD2 (5 bases each). The CDR3 is 15 amino acids. Germline assignment: CDR1 SGHVS and CDR2 FQNEAQ. The V end lost 5 bases, the J end lost 0 bases, and 14 bases lay between the germline ends. The CDR3 DNA sequence: TGTGCCAGCAGCCCGTACCAGGGACCCTCCTACGAGCAGTACTTC. It yields the protein CASSPYQGPSYEQYF.

The V and J genes are TRBV7-8 and TRBJ2-7; a possible D gene is TRBD2 (5 bases). Germline V gene sequence: CDR1 SGHVS, CDR2 FQNEAQ. The CDR3 contains 14 residues. V shed 5 bases and J shed 3 bases, with 14 bases lying between them. CDR3 sequence: CASSTLVDGYEQYF. The CDR3 bases are TGTGCCAGCAGCACACTAGTTGACGGCTACGAGCAGTACTTC. The whole variable domain, remainder taken from reference TRBV7-8 and TRBJ2-7, is GAGVSQSPRYKVAKRGQDVALRCDPISGHVSLFWYQQALGQGPEFLTYFQNEAQLDKSGLPSDRFFAERPEGSVSTLKIQRTQQEDSAVYLCASSTLVDGYEQYFGPGTRLTVT.

V and J are TRBV19 and TRBJ2-7, with D unclear. Trimming left V 8 bases short and J 0 bases short, with 8 bases between. The CDR3 sequence is 12 residues long. The V gene's germline CDR1 is LNHDA and CDR2 SQIVND (reference sequence). The CDR3 sequence is CASSGPSYEQYF. The CDR3 bases are TGTGCCAGTTCTGGCCCCTCCTACGAGCAGTACTTC.

The rearrangement uses TRBV27 and TRBJ2-1; 7 bases line up with TRBD2. There are 18 residues in the CDR3. V gave up 2 bases and J gave up 8 bases; unmatched junction bases: 18. Germline V gene lookup returns CDR1 MNHEY and CDR2 SMNVEV (reference sequence). The CDR3 region is CASSLLVGGPNSGDEQFF. The CDR3 DNA sequence: TGTGCCAGCAGTTTACTTGTGGGAGGGCCTAATTCGGGGGATGAGCAGTTCTTC.